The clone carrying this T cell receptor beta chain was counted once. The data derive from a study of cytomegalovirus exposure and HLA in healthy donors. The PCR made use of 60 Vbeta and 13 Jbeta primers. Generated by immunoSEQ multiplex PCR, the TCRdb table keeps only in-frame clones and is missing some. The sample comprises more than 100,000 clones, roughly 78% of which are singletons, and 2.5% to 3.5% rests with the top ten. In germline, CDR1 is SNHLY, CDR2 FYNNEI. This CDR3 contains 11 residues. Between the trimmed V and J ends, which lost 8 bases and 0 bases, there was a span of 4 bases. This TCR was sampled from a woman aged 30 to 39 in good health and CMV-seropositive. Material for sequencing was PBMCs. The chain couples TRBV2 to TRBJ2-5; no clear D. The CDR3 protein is CASQYQETQYF. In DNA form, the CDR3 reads TGTGCCAGCCAGTACCAAGAGACCCAGTACTTC.